A selection of T cell receptor beta chains follows, all from one sample in a study of T cell responses to AZD1222 COVID-19 vaccine. Clones were read by immunoSEQ multiplex PCR, and TCRdb kept only the in-frame ones, dropping some. The sample contains more than 100,000 clones, about 85% of which appear only once. The source was peripheral blood, collected on day 0 of AZD1222 vaccination. The receptors come from an adult in good health. Each CDR3 is given with its conserved first and last residue. D genes are given only for firm matches. Clone size is shown for a subset of rows, as once, few, many or a class of expanded clone.

>TRBJ2-7|TRBD1|once|TRBV5-1
TGCGCCAGCAGCCCGCAGGGGGTGACAGTGTCCTCTACCTACGAGCAGTACTTC
CASSPQGVTVSSTYEQYF
>TRBJ2-7|NA|NA|TRBV7-2
TGTGCCAGCAGCCGCGAGGCAGGGAGGTACTACGAGCAGTACTTC
CASSREAGRYYEQYF
>TRBJ2-7|NA|once|TRBV19
TGTGCCAGTGCTGGACACTCAGTATCCTACGAGCAGTACTTC
CASAGHSVSYEQYF
>TRBJ2-3|NA|NA|TRBV6-2/TRBV6-3
TGTGCCAGCAGTTTGGGGGCCGCAGATACGCAGTATTTT
CASSLGAADTQYF
>TRBJ2-1|TRBD1|NA|TRBV5-4
TGTGCCAGCAGCCGCCGGGACAGGGGACTCTACAATGAGCAGTTCTTC
CASSRRDRGLYNEQFF
>TRBJ2-5|TRBD1|NA|TRBV4-2
TGTGCCAGCAGCTTCGGGCCCGAGACAGGGGTAGAGACCCAGTACTTC
CASSFGPETGVETQYF
>TRBJ1-4|NA|NA|TRBV7-2
TGTGCCAGCAGCTTAGCGCCGCAGGGGCGAGGTGAAAAACTGTTTTTT
CASSLAPQGRGEKLFF
>TRBJ1-1|TRBD1|NA|TRBV4-2
TGTGCCAGCAGCCAACCGACAGGGAAATACACTGAAGCTTTCTTT
CASSQPTGKYTEAFF
>TRBJ1-6|NA|NA|TRBV12-3/TRBV12-4
TGTGCCAGCAGTTCGTTGGGTTCACCCCTCCACTTT
CASSSLGSPLHF
>TRBJ1-6|TRBD1|NA|TRBV6-5
TGTGCCAGCAGTTTAAACACAGGGGGCCTCAATTCACCCCTCCACTTT
CASSLNTGGLNSPLHF
>TRBJ2-5|NA|NA|TRBV6-5
TGTGCCACCGCCAGGGGGGGGCGGGAGACCCAGTACTTC
CATARGGRETQYF
>TRBJ2-7|NA|NA|TRBV24-1
TGTGCCACCAGTGCCGCCGGGTTGTTCGAGCAGTACTTC
CATSAAGLFEQYF
>TRBJ2-2|NA|once|TRBV7-2
TGTGCCAGCAGCCCTCAACAGCGCACCGGGGAGCTGTTTTTT
CASSPQQRTGELFF
>TRBJ2-4|TRBD2|NA|TRBV5-4
TGTGCCGCAGGAACGGGAGGAAACATTCAGTACTTC
CAAGTGGNIQYF
>TRBJ1-6|NA|NA|TRBV27
TGTGCCAGCAGTTTAAAGCCCGCGAACTTTAGGGATTCACCCCTCCACTTT
CASSLKPANFRDSPLHF
>TRBJ2-2|NA|NA|TRBV9
TGTGCCAGCACCCTACAGGGGAACACCGGGGAGCTGTTTTTT
CASTLQGNTGELFF
>TRBJ1-5|NA|NA|TRBV28
TGTGCCAGCCAAGCGGGTCAGCCCCAGCATTTT
CASQAGQPQHF
>TRBJ2-1|NA|NA|TRBV6-5
TGTGCCAGCCGTTGGGGGCCCTCCTACAATGAGCAGTTCTTC
CASRWGPSYNEQFF
>TRBJ1-4|NA|NA|TRBV27
TGTGCCAGCAGTTTCGGGCCTGGGGAAAAACTGTTTTTT
CASSFGPGEKLFF
>TRBJ2-1|NA|NA|TRBV6-1
TGTGCCAGCAGTGAACGGGCACCCAGCTCCTACAATGAGCAGTTCTTC
CASSERAPSSYNEQFF
>TRBJ2-7|NA|few|TRBV27
TGTGCCAGCAGTTTGCTAGCGCGAATCAGCTCCTACGAGCAGTACTTC
CASSLLARISSYEQYF
>TRBJ2-7|NA|NA|TRBV25-1
TGTGCCAGCAGTGTGATAACCAGCAGCTCCTACGAGCAGTACTTC
CASSVITSSSYEQYF
>TRBJ2-1|NA|NA|TRBV2
TGTGCCAGCGACGGAGGTGAGCAGTTCTTC
CASDGGEQFF
>TRBJ2-7|TRBD1|NA|TRBV11-2
TGTGCCAGCAGCTTATCATACAGGGGGACCTCCTACGAGCAGTACTTC
CASSLSYRGTSYEQYF
>TRBJ2-5|NA|NA|TRBV7-9
TGTGCCAGCAGCTTAGCGAGGAATAGCCTGGAGACCCAGTACTTC
CASSLARNSLETQYF
>TRBJ1-2|NA|once|TRBV30
TGTGCCTGGTCGGGTGGGGTTTGGGGCTACACCTTC
CAWSGGVWGYTF
>TRBJ1-3|NA|NA|TRBV6-2/TRBV6-3
TGTGCCAGCAGTTTCCAGGGAAGCACCATATATTTT
CASSFQGSTIYF
>TRBJ1-5|TRBD1|NA|TRBV10-3
TGTGCCAGTCGGGGCCAGGGGGGTCAGCCCCAGCATTTT
CASRGQGGQPQHF
>TRBJ2-2|NA|NA|TRBV28
TGTGCCAGCAGTAACCCCCAGGGTGGCACCGGGGAGCTGTTTTTT
CASSNPQGGTGELFF
>TRBJ1-3|NA|once|TRBV25-1
TGTGCCAGCAGACCCCGGGACACAAGCTCTGGAAACACCATATATTTT
CASRPRDTSSGNTIYF
>TRBJ1-1|NA|once|TRBV28
TGTGCCAGCACTTTGGGGGGAGCAGTCGGGGTAACGACTGAAGCTTTCTTT
CASTLGGAVGVTTEAFF
>TRBJ2-2|NA|NA|TRBV5-1
TGCGCCAGCAGCTTGGACCCCGCCGGAGGGGAGCTGTTTTTT
CASSLDPAGGELFF
>TRBJ2-1|TRBD1|NA|TRBV5-1
TGCGCCAGCAGCTCAGACAGGGGCCATGAGCAGTTCTTC
CASSSDRGHEQFF
>TRBJ1-3|NA|NA|TRBV28
TGTGCCAGCAGCGATATATACGGGCACTCTGGAAACACCATATATTTT
CASSDIYGHSGNTIYF
>TRBJ1-5|NA|NA|TRBV3-1/TRBV3-2
TGTGCCAGCAGCCCTCCCCCCTCGAGCAATCAGCCCCAGCATTTT
CASSPPPSSNQPQHF
>TRBJ2-1|TRBD2|NA|TRBV11-3
TGTGCCAGCAGCAAGACTAGGGAGGGTGAGCAGTTCTTC
CASSKTREGEQFF
>TRBJ2-5|NA|NA|TRBV29-1
TGCAGCGTTGAAGTCACAGGGCCAGAGACCCAGTACTTC
CSVEVTGPETQYF
>TRBJ2-5|NA|once|TRBV7-9
TGTGCCAGCAGAGGTACAGGGAGTACAGAGACCCAGTACTTC
CASRGTGSTETQYF
>TRBJ1-5|NA|NA|TRBV28
TGTGCCAGCAGTTTTCCGGACAGTAGCCAGCCCCAGCATTTT
CASSFPDSSQPQHF
>TRBJ2-5|NA|NA|TRBV30
TGTGCCTGGAGTGGGCAGACCCAGTACTTC
CAWSGQTQYF
>TRBJ2-4|TRBD2|NA|TRBV12-3/TRBV12-4
TGTGCCAGCGGCTTGGGAGGGAACATTCAGTACTTC
CASGLGGNIQYF
>TRBJ2-7|NA|NA|TRBV11-1
TGTGCCAGCAGCATCGGGGCTGGAGTGGGGGAGCAGTACTTC
CASSIGAGVGEQYF